These 13 T cell receptor beta chains were sequenced from one sample in a study of blood T cell repertoires in COVID-19. Sequencing used immunoSEQ multiplex PCR; TCRdb keeps in-frame clones, though not all of them. The top ten hold approximately 4.9% of the sample, which has around 99,000 clones, 89% seen once. The sequencing input was peripheral blood. Every receptor here comes from a man in his forties with active or convalescent COVID-19.

This sequence joins TRBV19 and TRBJ1-2; no definite D call. Germline CDR1 is LNHDA and CDR2 is SQIVND (reference sequence). The CDR3 loop spans 14 amino acids. V lost 5 bases, J lost 0 bases, and 10 bases lay in between. The CDR3 reads CASSGLTANYGYTF. The DNA of the CDR3 is TGTGCCAGTAGTGGCCTCACCGCTAACTATGGCTACACCTTC.

The chain uses TRBV5-5 and TRBJ2-3; D not certain. CDR1 is SGHKS and CDR2 is YYEKEE in the germline V gene (reference sequence). Trimming removed 1 base at V and 3 bases at J, with 9 bases between. CDR3 length equals 14 residues. The chain's CDR3 is CASSLLQTTDTQYF. The CDR3 DNA follows: TGTGCCAGCAGCTTGCTCCAGACTACAGATACGCAGTATTTT.

The chain recombines TRBV24-1 with TRBJ2-2; D is undetermined. V lost 4 bases and J 1 base, leaving 9 bases between the germline ends. The CDR3 has 15 residues. Germline values: CDR1 KGHDR, CDR2 SFDVKD. CDR3 amino acids: CATSDPGGNTGELFF. In nucleotides, the CDR3 is TGTGCCACCAGTGACCCAGGTGGGAACACCGGGGAGCTGTTTTTT.

This clone has just one count. The chain uses TRBV2 and TRBJ2-1; 11 bases align to TRBD2. Germline assignment: CDR1 SNHLY and CDR2 FYNNEI. The CDR3 sequence is 14 residues long. The J segment lost 3 bases and the V segment lost 9 bases, leaving 4 bases of the junction unmatched. The CDR3 region is CASKGLAVYNEQFF. CDR3 in DNA: TGTGCCAGTAAGGGACTAGCGGTCTACAATGAGCAGTTCTTC. The full variable domain, its missing parts supplied by reference TRBV2 and TRBJ2-1, is EPEVTQTPSHQVTQMGQEVILRCVPISNHLYFYWYRQILGQKVEFLVSFYNNEISEKSEIFDDQFSVERPDGSNFTLKIRSTKLEDSAMYFCASKGLAVYNEQFFGPGTRLTVL.

This rearrangement joins TRBV7-9 to TRBJ2-3; 10 bases align to TRBD2. The CDR3 consists of 16 residues. The V segment lost 5 bases and the J segment 3 bases; nucleotides outside the gene matches: 8. Per the germline V gene, CDR1 is SEHNR and CDR2 is FQNEAQ (reference sequence). In DNA form, the CDR3 reads TGTGCCAGCAGCCCGGGGCTAGCGGGAGCTACAGATACGCAGTATTTT. Its protein product is CASSPGLAGATDTQYF.

The chain has TRBV6-5 and TRBJ1-2; D remains ambiguous. The CDR3 runs 10 residues. Germline assignment: CDR1 MNHEY and CDR2 SVGAGI. Deletions cut 8 bases from V and 6 bases from J, with 7 bases between. In nucleotides, the CDR3 is TGTGCCAGCTCACAAAATGGCTACACCTTC. The encoded protein is CASSQNGYTF.

The J gene is TRBJ2-2, the V gene TRBV28, with 10 bases matching TRBD2. From germline, CDR1 is MDHEN and CDR2 SYDVKM. J was trimmed by 3 bases and V by 4 bases; bases with no gene match: 8. The CDR3 is 17 amino acids. CDR3 residues: CASSYGLAERYTGELFF. The CDR3, as DNA: TGTGCCAGCAGTTACGGACTAGCGGAGAGGTACACCGGGGAGCTGTTTTTT. Combining the CDR3 with reference TRBV28 and TRBJ2-2 gives the whole variable domain DVKVTQSSRYLVKRTGEKVFLECVQDMDHENMFWYRQDPGLGLRLIYFSYDVKMKEKGDIPEGYSVSREKKERFSLILESASTNQTSMYLCASSYGLAERYTGELFFGEGSRLTVL.

This chain connects TRBV27 to TRBJ1-5, with 10 bases matching TRBD1. The germline gives CDR1 MNHEY, CDR2 SMNVEV (reference sequence). The J segment lost 4 bases and the V segment lost 6 bases, leaving 6 bases of the junction unmatched. The CDR3 sequence is 15 residues long. This chain's CDR3 is CASREGQGTNQPQHF. The CDR3 region has the DNA TGTGCCAGCAGGGAGGGACAGGGGACAAATCAGCCCCAGCATTTT.

This clone has a single count. Here the CDR3 DNA reads TGTGCCAGCAGCCGGTGGACTAGCGCCCAAATGGAGAACATTCAGTACTTC. This translates into CASSRWTSAQMENIQYF. This sequence joins TRBV5-4 and TRBJ2-4; 9 positions match TRBD2. This CDR3 has 17 residues. V was pared by 4 bases and J by 7 bases, with 15 bases of the junction left unmatched. Germline V gives CDR1 SGHNT, CDR2 YYREEE (reference sequence).

The chain combines TRBV4-3 with TRBJ1-6; 11 nucleotides line up with TRBD1. Unmatched junction bases numbered 1, after V lost 0 bases and J lost 12 bases. Germline V gene lookup returns CDR1 LGHNA and CDR2 YSLEER. CDR3 size: 14 residues. CDR3 coding DNA: TGCGCCAGCAGCCAAGATGGGACAGGGGGACCCCTCCACTTT. Amino acids: CASSQDGTGGPLHF.

This rearrangement joins TRBV19 to TRBJ1-5; D is possibly TRBD1 (5 bases). The CDR3 has 15 amino acids. The V gene's germline CDR1 is LNHDA and CDR2 SQIVND (reference sequence). Trimming took off 8 bases at V and 4 bases at J, with 18 bases between the two ends. The CDR3 sequence is CASDELGVGNQPQHF. CDR3 DNA sequence: TGTGCCAGTGATGAATTAGGGGTAGGGAATCAGCCCCAGCATTTT.

The chain is built from TRBV6-6 and TRBJ2-7; 10 nucleotides line up with TRBD2. Unmatched junction bases numbered 12, after V lost 6 bases and J lost 10 bases. The germline V gene encodes CDR1 MNHNY and CDR2 SVGAGI (reference sequence). CDR3 length equals 14 residues. The CDR3 DNA reads TGTGCCAGCAGGGCGGGGCGAGCGGGAGGGTTCCAGTACTTC. It specifies CASRAGRAGGFQYF.

The chain recombines TRBV7-2 with TRBJ1-2; 9 nucleotides align to TRBD1. There are 14 residues in the CDR3. The J segment lost 6 bases and the V segment lost 6 bases, leaving 8 bases of the junction unmatched. Germline-derived CDR1 and CDR2 are SGHTA and FQGNSA. The CDR3 DNA follows: TGTGCCAGCAGTCAAAACAGGGGGCAGGATGGCTACACCTTC. As protein: CASSQNRGQDGYTF.